This paragraph reports one TCR beta chain. Its antigen is still unknown. The data originate from a study of tumor-infiltrating lymphocytes in primary liver carcinoma. The overall study: The study included patients who were men and women aged 30 to 69 years. Tumor staging was T1-T3 N0M0; sizes spanned 4.2 to 10 cm across.

Study findings and constraints: Tumor top-250-clone fractions significantly exceeded those of blood (p = 0.039). Because of bulk unsorted sampling, CD4+ and CD8+ repertoires were not subjected to comparison.

With a constant-region primer, TCR beta cDNA was made from approximately 520 ng of total RNA. Slightly modified ARM-PCR, run as three nested multiplex PCR rounds, produced the TCR beta libraries. MiXCR, run by TCRdb on the multiplex PCR reads, gives a single entry per CDR3 protein. There are approximately 340,000 distinct CDR3 sequences in the sample; about 61% occur only once, and about 6.5% lies in the top ten. Researchers drew blood RNA from unsorted whole blood and extracted germline DNA as well. This receptor was identified in a man in his forties with primary liver carcinoma and hepatitis B virus infection. The sequenced material came from peripheral blood.

The CDR3 nucleotides read TGTGCCAGCAGCGAAAGAAGCTGCGGCTCCTACGAGCAGTACTTC. Translated: CASSERSCGSYEQYF. The chain combines TRBV11-2 with TRBJ2-7; D gene ambiguous. V lost 5 bases, J lost 0 bases, and 14 bases lay in between. Germline assignment: CDR1 SGHAT and CDR2 FQNNGV. This CDR3 comprises 15 residues.